This T cell receptor (beta chain) was sequenced in a study of PD-L1 blockade in urothelial cancer. Study information: Each blood sample yielded a median of about 150,000 T cells.

Findings and limits, study-wide: Those with durable benefit had larger increases in tumor-associated blood clones at 3 weeks. Below-median pretreatment blood TCR clonality was associated with improved progression-free and overall survival.

Every PCR got spiked synthetic TCR analog templates. Produced via immunoSEQ multiplex PCR; TCRdb's table is partial and in-frame only. The repertoire holds roughly 60,000 clones, with approximately 80% as singletons. Of note for this clone: The antigen remains unidentified.

The clonotype was recovered from a man between 65 and 85 years old with urothelial cancer. The material sequenced was PBMCs, taken around atezolizumab (anti-PD-L1) treatment.

CDR3 bases: TGTGCCAGCAGCGTCGTAGACAGGGTGGAATCTGAAGCTTTCTTT. Translating gives CASSVVDRVESEAFF. The rearrangement joins TRBV9 to TRBJ1-1, with 7 bases lining up with TRBD1. V shed 2 bases, J shed 6 bases, and the junction held 10 bases outside the gene matches. The CDR3 runs to 15 residues. Germline-derived CDR1 and CDR2 are SGDLS and YYNGEE.